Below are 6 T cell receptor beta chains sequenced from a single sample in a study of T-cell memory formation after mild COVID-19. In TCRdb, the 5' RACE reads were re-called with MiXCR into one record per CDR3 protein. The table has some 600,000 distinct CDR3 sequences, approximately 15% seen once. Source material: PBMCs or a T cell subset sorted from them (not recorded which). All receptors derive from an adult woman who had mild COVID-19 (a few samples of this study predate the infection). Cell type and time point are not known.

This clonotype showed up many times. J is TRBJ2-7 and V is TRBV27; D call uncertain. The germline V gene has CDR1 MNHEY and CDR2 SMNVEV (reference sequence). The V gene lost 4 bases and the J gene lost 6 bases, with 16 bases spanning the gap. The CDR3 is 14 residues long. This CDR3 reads CASSWDGRSAEQYF. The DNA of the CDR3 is TGTGCCAGCAGTTGGGATGGGCGTTCCGCCGAGCAGTACTTC.

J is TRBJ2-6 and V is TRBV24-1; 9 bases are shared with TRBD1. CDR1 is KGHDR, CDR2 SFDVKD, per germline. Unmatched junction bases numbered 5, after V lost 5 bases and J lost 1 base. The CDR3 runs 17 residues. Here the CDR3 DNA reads TGTGCCACCAGTGCCGGGACAGGGAGGTCTGGGGCCAACGTCCTGACTTTC. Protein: CATSAGTGRSGANVLTF.

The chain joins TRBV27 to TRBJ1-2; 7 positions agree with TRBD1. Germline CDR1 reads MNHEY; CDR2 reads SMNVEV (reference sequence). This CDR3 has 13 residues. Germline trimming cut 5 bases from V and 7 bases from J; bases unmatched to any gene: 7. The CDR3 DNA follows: TGTGCCAGCAGTGCGTGGACAGGACGTGGCTACACCTTC. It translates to CASSAWTGRGYTF.

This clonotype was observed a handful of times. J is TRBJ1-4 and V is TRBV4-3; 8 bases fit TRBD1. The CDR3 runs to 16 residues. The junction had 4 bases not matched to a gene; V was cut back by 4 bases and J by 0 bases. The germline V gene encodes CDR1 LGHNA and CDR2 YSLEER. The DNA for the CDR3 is TGCGCCAGCAGCCGGTCACAGGGGGCAACTAATGAAAAACTGTTTTTT. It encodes CASSRSQGATNEKLFF.

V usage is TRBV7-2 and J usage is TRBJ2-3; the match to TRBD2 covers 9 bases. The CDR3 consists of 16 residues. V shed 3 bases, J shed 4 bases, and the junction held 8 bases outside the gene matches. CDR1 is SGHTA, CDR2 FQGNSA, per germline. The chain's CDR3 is CASSFDLSGSPDTQYF. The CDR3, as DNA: TGTGCCAGCAGCTTTGACCTTAGCGGGAGCCCAGATACGCAGTATTTT.

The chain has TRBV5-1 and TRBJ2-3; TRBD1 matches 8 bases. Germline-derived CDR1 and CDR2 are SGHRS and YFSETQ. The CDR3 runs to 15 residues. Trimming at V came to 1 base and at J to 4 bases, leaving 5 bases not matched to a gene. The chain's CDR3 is CASSLSQGASDTQYF. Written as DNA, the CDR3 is TGCGCCAGCAGCTTGAGTCAGGGGGCTTCAGATACGCAGTATTTT.